The 26 T cell receptor beta chains below come from one sample, sequenced in a study of control samples from healthy donors and cancer patients. Assay: immunoSEQ multiplex PCR; the TCRdb copy retains only in-frame clones and omits some. The sample records over 150,000 clones, approximately 91% being singletons. The sequenced material came from blood. The receptor source for this set is a woman between 35 and 50 years old in good health.

The V and J genes are TRBV5-1 and TRBJ1-1; no clear D. Germline V gives CDR1 SGHRS, CDR2 YFSETQ. The CDR3 covers 15 residues. Trimming took off 1 base at V and 0 bases at J, with 10 bases between the two ends. The CDR3 DNA follows: TGCGCCAGCAGCTTGCCTCAAACCGTGAACACTGAAGCTTTCTTT. This gives the protein CASSLPQTVNTEAFF.

This sequence joins TRBV5-1 and TRBJ2-2, with 9 bases aligning to TRBD2. Germline values: CDR1 SGHRS, CDR2 YFSETQ. There are 16 residues in the CDR3. Germline trimming cut 4 bases from V and 0 bases from J; bases unmatched to any gene: 4. CDR3 protein: CASSVLAGTNTGELFF. The CDR3, as DNA: TGCGCCAGCAGCGTCCTAGCGGGGACGAACACCGGGGAGCTGTTTTTT. The entire variable domain, with the rest obtained from reference TRBV5-1 and TRBJ2-2, is as follows: KAGVTQTPRYLIKTRGQQVTLSCSPISGHRSVSWYQQTPGQGLQFLFEYFSETQRNKGNFPGRFSGRQFSNSRSEMNVSTLELGDSALYLCASSVLAGTNTGELFFGEGSRLTVL.

The rearrangement uses TRBV29-1 and TRBJ1-4, with a possible D match to TRBD1 (6 bases). With 4 bases removed from V and 8 bases from J, the gap between germline ends came to 17 bases. Germline assignment: CDR1 SQVTM and CDR2 ANQGSEA. CDR3 length: 14 residues. DNA for the CDR3: TGCAGCGTTGGTGGAGCGGGGGGCAGAGAAAAACTGTTTTTT. Translation: CSVGGAGGREKLFF. Combining the CDR3 with reference TRBV29-1 and TRBJ1-4 gives the whole variable domain SAVISQKPSRDICQRGTSLTIQCQVDSQVTMMFWYRQQPGQSLTLIATANQGSEATYESGFVIDKFPISRPNLTFSTLTVSNMSPEDSSIYLCSVGGAGGREKLFFGSGTQLSVL.

This chain connects TRBV5-1 to TRBJ2-5, with D perhaps being TRBD1 or TRBD2 (6 bases each). The CDR3 has 14 residues. Germline assignment: CDR1 SGHRS and CDR2 YFSETQ. With 0 bases removed from V and 1 base from J, the gap between germline ends came to 7 bases. CDR3 sequence (DNA): TGCGCCAGCAGCTTGGGGGGGGCCCAAGAGACCCAGTACTTC. It yields the protein CASSLGGAQETQYF.

The chain combines TRBV10-3 with TRBJ2-7; 9 nucleotides line up with TRBD1. The CDR3 is made up of 13 amino acids. Germline V gene data show CDR1 as ENHRY and CDR2 as SYGVKD. Trimming took 9 bases from V and 5 from J; bases not matched to a gene: 8. The CDR3 region is CAITQGAQNEQYF. The CDR3 DNA is TGTGCCATTACACAGGGGGCGCAAAACGAGCAGTACTTC.

The chain is built from TRBV2 and TRBJ2-7, with no clear D. This CDR3 is built from 11 residues. Germline CDR1 and CDR2: SNHLY and FYNNEI. V was trimmed by 6 bases and J by 6 bases, leaving 9 bases between them. The CDR3 DNA follows: TGTGCCAGCAGCGTGAGAGGCGAGCAGTACTTC. It specifies CASSVRGEQYF.

V and J are TRBV27 and TRBJ2-3; D might be TRBD1 (6 bases). CDR1 is MNHEY, CDR2 SMNVEV, per germline (reference sequence). This CDR3 is built from 19 residues. Trimming pared 2 bases from V and 0 bases from J, leaving 21 bases between. This CDR3 reads CASSLVPPPTGMSTDTQYF. CDR3 in DNA: TGTGCCAGCAGTTTAGTACCCCCCCCCACAGGGATGAGCACAGATACGCAGTATTTT.

J is TRBJ1-4 and V is TRBV12-3 or TRBV12-4; no reliable D call. The V end was cut by 6 bases, the J end by 8 bases, with 13 bases between. The CDR3 is 13 residues long. The CDR3: CASRSMRAEKLFF. CDR3 DNA: TGTGCCAGCAGGAGCATGCGGGCCGAAAAACTGTTTTTT.

The chain links TRBV11-2 to TRBJ1-2; D may be TRBD1 (6 bases). The ends were cut back, 4 bases at V and 1 base at J, with 10 bases in the middle. Germline CDR1 and CDR2: SGHAT and FQNNGV. The CDR3 contains 14 residues. The CDR3 loop reads CASSSRTDNYGYTF. As DNA, the CDR3 is TGTGCCAGCAGCTCCAGGACAGATAACTATGGCTACACCTTC.

The rearrangement uses TRBV4-2 and TRBJ1-2; D is perhaps TRBD1 (6 bases). Germline lookup yields CDR1 LGHNA and CDR2 YNFKEQ. The CDR3 is 15 residues long. V was pared by 0 bases and J by 4 bases, with 12 bases between. The CDR3: CASSQDQGQSYGYTF. The CDR3 region has the DNA TGTGCCAGCAGCCAAGATCAAGGACAGAGCTATGGCTACACCTTC.

The chain couples TRBV7-6 to TRBJ1-3; no reliable D call. Germline V gene sequence: CDR1 SGHVS, CDR2 FNYEAQ. The CDR3 runs to 13 residues. V lost 5 bases to trimming and J lost 2 bases, with 7 bases between them. As DNA, the CDR3 is TGTGCCAGCAGCCAAGCGGCTGGAAACACCATATATTTT. It is translated as CASSQAAGNTIYF.

For the CDR3, the DNA is TGTGCCAGTAGTCTCGACAGGGGACCCCCCTACAATGAGCAGTTCTTC. It encodes CASSLDRGPPYNEQFF. The rearrangement joins TRBV19 to TRBJ2-1, with TRBD1 identical over 8 bases. With V trimmed by 5 bases and J by 2 bases, 8 bases remained unmatched. This CDR3 has 16 residues. Germline CDR1 LNHDA, CDR2 SQIVND (reference sequence).

The rearrangement joins TRBV27 to TRBJ2-2; 8 bases are shared with TRBD2. J was trimmed by 4 bases and V by 2 bases; bases with no gene match: 6. The CDR3 has 16 residues. Germline V lookup: CDR1 MNHEY, CDR2 SMNVEV (reference sequence). CDR3 sequence: CASSLLGGARTGELFF. The CDR3 nucleotides read TGTGCCAGCAGTTTACTCGGGGGGGCGCGCACCGGGGAGCTGTTTTTT.

The chain combines TRBV11-2 with TRBJ2-1; TRBD2 agrees at 12 bases. CDR3 length: 15 residues. CDR1 and CDR2 (germline): SGHAT, FQNNGV. V lost 4 bases to trimming and J lost 9 bases; unmatched junction nucleotides: 7. In nucleotides, the CDR3 is TGTGCCAGCAGCTCCCTAGCGGGGGGGCCTCCTGAGCAGTTCTTC. Protein sequence: CASSSLAGGPPEQFF. Full variable domain (missing parts from reference TRBV11-2 and TRBJ2-1): EAGVAQSPRYKIIEKRQSVAFWCNPISGHATLYWYQQILGQGPKLLIQFQNNGVVDDSQLPKDRFSAERLKGVDSTLKIQPAKLEDSAVYLCASSSLAGGPPEQFFGPGTRLTVL.

This chain joins TRBV4-1 and TRBJ2-4; 9 bases fit TRBD2. V was clipped by 0 bases and J by 9 bases; unmatched bases: 9. This CDR3 comprises 16 residues. Per germline, CDR1 MGHRA and CDR2 YSYEKL. The CDR3, as DNA: TGCGCCAGCAGCCAAGATTACCGAGGACTAGCGCCCATTCAGTACTTC. Translation gives CASSQDYRGLAPIQYF.

The V and J genes are TRBV13 and TRBJ1-2; maybe TRBD1 (5 bases). CDR1 PRHDT and CDR2 FYEKMQ come from the germline V gene (reference sequence). The CDR3 has 16 amino acids. V was trimmed by 8 bases and J by 3 bases, leaving 22 bases between them. CDR3 DNA: TGTGCCAGCGCCGGGGGAGGGTTTTCCCATGACTATGGCTACACCTTC. As protein: CASAGGGFSHDYGYTF.

The rearrangement links TRBV19 to TRBJ1-1; D remains ambiguous. The CDR3 sequence is 12 residues long. V was cut by 9 bases and J by 3 bases, with 11 bases left in between. Germline loops: CDR1 LNHDA, CDR2 SQIVND (reference sequence). This chain's CDR3 is CASRTWDTEAFF. The DNA of the CDR3 is TGTGCCAGCCGGACCTGGGACACTGAAGCTTTCTTT.

This chain uses TRBV27 with TRBJ2-3; 7 bases agree with TRBD2. CDR1 is MNHEY, CDR2 SMNVEV, per germline (reference sequence). J gave up 2 bases and V 6 bases, and 8 bases lay outside the gene matches. CDR3 length equals 15 residues. CDR3 nucleotide sequence: TGTGCCAGCAGCCCGCTAGCGGAGATCACAGATACGCAGTATTTT. The encoded protein is CASSPLAEITDTQYF.

The J gene is TRBJ2-7, the V gene TRBV5-1; no firm D call. CDR1 and CDR2 from the germline V gene are SGHRS and YFSETQ. Trimming removed 1 base at V and 2 bases at J, with 7 bases between. This CDR3 is built from 13 residues. The CDR3 bases are TGCGCCAGCAGCTTGCACAGTACCTACGAGCAGTACTTC. Translated, it gives CASSLHSTYEQYF.

J is TRBJ1-2 and V is TRBV5-4; D is perhaps TRBD1 (6 bases). The V end lost 3 bases, the J end lost 6 bases, and 12 bases lay between the germline ends. In germline, CDR1 is SGHNT, CDR2 YYREEE (reference sequence). CDR3 size: 13 residues. The DNA for the CDR3 is TGTGCCAGCAGCTCCCAGCGGACAGATGGCTACACCTTC. Its translation is CASSSQRTDGYTF.

The chain uses TRBV5-4 and TRBJ1-2, with D possibly being TRBD1 (5 bases). The germline CDR1 and CDR2 sequences are SGHNT and YYREEE (reference sequence). V lost 0 bases and J 5 bases, leaving 8 bases between the germline ends. This CDR3 is 13 amino acids long. The CDR3 DNA is TGTGCCAGCAGCTTGGCAGGGTTGTATGGCTACACCTTC. Amino acid sequence: CASSLAGLYGYTF.

This clone was found once. The rearrangement joins TRBV19 to TRBJ2-6, with D perhaps given as TRBD1 or TRBD2 (5 bases each). There are 17 residues in the CDR3. The germline V and J ends were trimmed by 8 bases and 0 bases, with 17 bases remaining between them. Per the germline V gene, CDR1 is LNHDA and CDR2 is SQIVND (reference sequence). CDR3 in DNA: TGTGCCAGTGAACCGATAGGGACCCGCTCTGGGGCCAACGTCCTGACTTTC. Protein sequence: CASEPIGTRSGANVLTF. The variable domain in full, with the rest retrieved from reference TRBV19 and TRBJ2-6, is DGGITQSPKYLFRKEGQNVTLSCEQNLNHDAMYWYRQDPGQGLRLIYYSQIVNDFQKGDIAEGYSVSREKKESFPLTVTSAQKNPTAFYLCASEPIGTRSGANVLTFGAGSRLTVL.

This sequence joins TRBV7-2 and TRBJ2-5; 14 bases are a match to TRBD2. The germline V gene encodes CDR1 SGHTA and CDR2 FQGNSA. Unmatched junction bases numbered 12, after V lost 5 bases and J lost 4 bases. The CDR3 has 18 amino acids. CDR3 in amino acids: CASSRRLAGGPVGETQYF. The CDR3, as DNA: TGTGCCAGCAGCCGGAGACTAGCGGGGGGGCCGGTGGGAGAGACCCAGTACTTC.

This clone is a singleton in its sample. The chain joins TRBV5-4 to TRBJ1-1; perhaps TRBD1 as D (6 bases). Germline V lookup: CDR1 SGHNT, CDR2 YYREEE (reference sequence). V was shortened by 6 bases and J by 2 bases, with 11 bases between the two germline ends. This CDR3 contains 13 residues. The CDR3 here is CASKDSRNTEAFF. The CDR3 DNA reads as TGTGCCAGCAAGGACAGCCGAAACACTGAAGCTTTCTTT.

The chain uses TRBV7-9 and TRBJ2-1; perhaps TRBD1 as D (6 bases). With 3 bases removed from V and 7 bases from J, the gap between germline ends came to 10 bases. CDR1 is SEHNR, CDR2 FQNEAQ, per germline (reference sequence). This CDR3 has 13 residues. The CDR3: CASSFGTRNEQFF. Here the CDR3 DNA reads TGTGCCAGCAGCTTCGGGACACGGAATGAGCAGTTCTTC.

V is TRBV2 and J is TRBJ2-7, with no clear D. Germline assignment: CDR1 SNHLY and CDR2 FYNNEI. V lost 10 bases, J lost 6 bases, and 16 bases lay in between. This CDR3 is 12 amino acids long. The DNA for the CDR3 is TGTGCCACCGAAAAGGCAAGAGGCGAGCAGTACTTC. Its protein is CATEKARGEQYF. The whole variable domain, filled in from reference TRBV2 and TRBJ2-7, reads EPEVTQTPSHQVTQMGQEVILRCVPISNHLYFYWYRQILGQKVEFLVSFYNNEISEKSEIFDDQFSVERPDGSNFTLKIRSTKLEDSAMYFCATEKARGEQYFGPGTRLTVT.